This T cell receptor (beta chain) was documented in a study of OX40 agonist ivuxolimab in advanced cancers. Patients were ruled out by autoimmune disease history or systemic immunosuppression. A remark on this clone: The antigen is unknown.

Study conclusions and caveats: More expanded clones were seen, on average, in CD8+ T cells than in CD4+. CD4+ and CD8+ blood T cells expanded clonally by week 6 at 0.1 to 3.0 mg/kg. Certain nonresponders additionally had low normalized T-cell clonal expansion.

The repertoire was sequenced with immunoSEQ multiplex PCR; TCRdb's copy has only in-frame clones and lacks some. This table holds some 75,000 clones, approximately 86% found once. Germline V lookup: CDR1 MNHEY, CDR2 SVGAGI. The CDR3 consists of 15 residues. The ends were cut back, 0 bases at V and 1 base at J, with 9 bases in the middle. The sequence derives from an adult with an advanced solid tumor such as melanoma, head and neck, liver or kidney cancer. The J gene is TRBJ2-5, the V gene TRBV6-5; possibly TRBD2 for D (5 bases). The material was CD4+ or CD8+ T cells sorted from blood, obtained in a trial of the OX40 agonist ivuxolimab. As DNA, the CDR3 is TGTGCCAGCAGTTACTCTCCCCGGGGCCAAGAGACCCAGTACTTC. Translated: CASSYSPRGQETQYF.